The T cell receptor (beta chain) under discussion was sequenced for a study of cytomegalovirus exposure and HLA in healthy donors. Study information: An early release of data contained 75 million to 90 million unique TCRs, which came from HLA-typed donors. Study-wide results and caveats: Generally TCR sequences proved uncommon, though certain public TCRs appeared in numerous donors.

Worth noting for this clone: Its antigen is still unknown.

The PCR was carried out with 60 Vbeta primers and 13 Jbeta primers. TCRdb's copy holds only in-frame clones and misses some; the assay was immunoSEQ multiplex PCR. Of around 300,000 clones in the sample, over 85% are singletons; the top ten hold about 2.3%. This TCR was recovered from a woman aged 18-29 years in good health and CMV-seronegative. Sequenced sample: PBMCs.

The CDR3 loop reads CASSGVGVTEAFF. As DNA, the CDR3 is TGCGCCAGCTCAGGGGTTGGCGTCACTGAAGCTTTCTTT. The V gene is TRBV5-1, the J gene TRBJ1-1, with D possibly matching TRBD1 (6 bases). The length of the CDR3 is 13 residues. Trimming removed 7 bases from V and 4 bases from J, with 14 bases in between. CDR1 is SGHRS and CDR2 is YFSETQ in the germline V gene.